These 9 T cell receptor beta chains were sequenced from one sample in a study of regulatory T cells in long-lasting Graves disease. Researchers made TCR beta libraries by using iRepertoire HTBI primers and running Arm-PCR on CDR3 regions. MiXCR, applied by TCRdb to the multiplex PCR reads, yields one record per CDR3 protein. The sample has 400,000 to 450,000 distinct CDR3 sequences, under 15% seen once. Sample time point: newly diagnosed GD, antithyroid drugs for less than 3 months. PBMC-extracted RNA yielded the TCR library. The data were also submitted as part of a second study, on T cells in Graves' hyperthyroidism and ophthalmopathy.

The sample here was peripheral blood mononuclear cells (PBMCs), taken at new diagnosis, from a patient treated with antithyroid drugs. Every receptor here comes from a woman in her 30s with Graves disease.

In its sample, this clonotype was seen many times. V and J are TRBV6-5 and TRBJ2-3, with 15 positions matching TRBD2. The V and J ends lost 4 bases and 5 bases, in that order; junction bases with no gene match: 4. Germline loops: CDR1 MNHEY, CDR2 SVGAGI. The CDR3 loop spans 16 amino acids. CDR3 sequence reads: CASSLGLAGGGDTQYF. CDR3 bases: TGTGCCAGCAGTTTGGGACTAGCGGGAGGTGGAGATACGCAGTATTTT.

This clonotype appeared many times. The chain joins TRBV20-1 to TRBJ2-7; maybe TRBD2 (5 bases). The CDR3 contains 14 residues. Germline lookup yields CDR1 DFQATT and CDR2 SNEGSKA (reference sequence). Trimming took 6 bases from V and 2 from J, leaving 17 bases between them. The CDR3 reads CSALFSATPYEQYF. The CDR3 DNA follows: TGCAGTGCCCTTTTTAGCGCTACCCCCTACGAGCAGTACTTC.

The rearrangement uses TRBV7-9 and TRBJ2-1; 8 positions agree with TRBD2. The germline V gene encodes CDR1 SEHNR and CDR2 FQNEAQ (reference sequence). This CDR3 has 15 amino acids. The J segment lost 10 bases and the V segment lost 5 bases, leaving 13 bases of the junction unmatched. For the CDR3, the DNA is TGTGCCAGCAGCCCAACTAGCGGCCCTTCCTACGAGCAGTTCTTC. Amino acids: CASSPTSGPSYEQFF.

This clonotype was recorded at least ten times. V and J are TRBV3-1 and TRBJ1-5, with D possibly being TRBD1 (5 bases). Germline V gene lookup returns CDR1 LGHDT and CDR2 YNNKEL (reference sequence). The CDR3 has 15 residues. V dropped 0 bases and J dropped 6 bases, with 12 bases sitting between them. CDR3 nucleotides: TGTGCCAGCAGCCAAGATGGTGGTAGGGGTCAGCCCCAGCATTTT. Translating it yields CASSQDGGRGQPQHF.

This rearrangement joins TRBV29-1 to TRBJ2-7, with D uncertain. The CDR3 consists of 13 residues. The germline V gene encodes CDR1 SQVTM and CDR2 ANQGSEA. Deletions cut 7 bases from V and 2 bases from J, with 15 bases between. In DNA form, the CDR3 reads TGCAGCGCCGACCTACTAAGTCCCTACGAGCAGTACTTC. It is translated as CSADLLSPYEQYF.

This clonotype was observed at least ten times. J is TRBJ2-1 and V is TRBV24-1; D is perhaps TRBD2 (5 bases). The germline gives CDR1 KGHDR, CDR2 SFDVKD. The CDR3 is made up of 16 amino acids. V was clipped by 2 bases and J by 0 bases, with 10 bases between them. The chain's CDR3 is CATSDSTGSSYNEQFF. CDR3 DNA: TGTGCCACCAGTGATTCGACGGGGAGCTCCTACAATGAGCAGTTCTTC.

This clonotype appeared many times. CDR3 coding DNA: TGTGCCAGCAGCTTAGTACCTGGTGACAATGAGCAGTTCTTC. This translates into CASSLVPGDNEQFF. The chain links TRBV11-3 to TRBJ2-1; no reliable D call. CDR1 is SGHNT, CDR2 YENEEA, per germline. Trimming stripped 1 base from V and 5 bases from J, with 9 bases between. This CDR3 is 14 amino acids long.

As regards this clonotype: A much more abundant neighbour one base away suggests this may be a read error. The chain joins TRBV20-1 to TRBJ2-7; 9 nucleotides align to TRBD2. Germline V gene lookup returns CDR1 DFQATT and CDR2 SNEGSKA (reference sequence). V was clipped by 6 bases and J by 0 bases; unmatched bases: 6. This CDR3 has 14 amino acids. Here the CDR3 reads CSAVSGGTSYEQYF. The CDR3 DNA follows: TGCAGTGCGGTAAGCGGGGGGACCTCCTACGAGCAGTACTTC.

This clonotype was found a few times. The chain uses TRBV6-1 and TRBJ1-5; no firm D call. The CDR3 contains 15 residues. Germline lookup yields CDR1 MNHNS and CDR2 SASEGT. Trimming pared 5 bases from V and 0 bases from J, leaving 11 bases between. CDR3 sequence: CASSLSVNSNQPQHF. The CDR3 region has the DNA TGTGCCAGCAGTCTCAGCGTTAATAGCAATCAGCCCCAGCATTTT.